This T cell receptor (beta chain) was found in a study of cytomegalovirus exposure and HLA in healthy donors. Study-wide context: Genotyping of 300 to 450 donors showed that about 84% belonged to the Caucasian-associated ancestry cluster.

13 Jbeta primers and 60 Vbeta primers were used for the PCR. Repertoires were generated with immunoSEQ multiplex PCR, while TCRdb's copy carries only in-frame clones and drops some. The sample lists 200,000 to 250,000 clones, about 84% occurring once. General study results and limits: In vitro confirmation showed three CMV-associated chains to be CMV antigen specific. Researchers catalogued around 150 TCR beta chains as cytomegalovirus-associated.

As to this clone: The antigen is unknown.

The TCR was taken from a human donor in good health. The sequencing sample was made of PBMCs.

The CDR3 spells CASSISDRVVNTQYF. CDR3 nucleotides: TGTGCCAGTAGTATCTCCGACAGGGTGGTAAATACGCAGTATTTT. This chain joins TRBV19 and TRBJ2-3, with 7 bases identical to TRBD1. Losses at the gene ends were 3 bases for V and 7 bases for J; bases not matched to a gene: 10. The V gene's germline CDR1 is LNHDA and CDR2 SQIVND (reference sequence). This CDR3 has 15 amino acids.